Presented here are 9 T cell receptor beta chains from one specimen sequenced in a study of CD8+ T cells in alopecia areata (dated by TCRdb to between 2018 and 2020). Library prep was done by the immunoSEQ multiplex PCR assay. For TCR sequencing, RNA was extracted from every sample and reverse transcribed into cDNA to serve as template. TCRdb retrieved this table from immuneACCESS and kept in-frame rearrangements only. Not all clones are present; in checked studies, unresolved V genes account for under half, and no reason is known for the remainder. Here the sample has 150,000 to 200,000 clones; 55% occur a single time. Under 5.5% of the sample comes from the top ten. The sequenced sample was CD4+ T cells sorted from blood. The origin of the receptors is a human donor in good health.

This clone was picked up a small number of times. This chain links TRBV29-1 with TRBJ2-7; 9 nucleotides match TRBD1. This CDR3 comprises 12 residues. Germline lookup yields CDR1 SQVTM and CDR2 ANQGSEA. Trimming cost V 7 bases and J 6 bases; bases outside gene matches: 7. This CDR3 reads CSAGTGRGEQYF. CDR3 nucleotide sequence: TGCAGCGCGGGGACAGGGCGCGGCGAGCAGTACTTC.

The chain employs TRBV14 and TRBJ1-2, with 7 bases lining up with TRBD1. Per the germline V gene, CDR1 is SGHDN and CDR2 is FVKESK. The length of the CDR3 is 13 residues. V dropped 4 bases and J dropped 4; count of bases not matched to a gene: 3. CDR3 loop: CASSPDRTYGYTF. Here the CDR3 DNA reads TGTGCCAGCAGCCCGGACAGGACCTATGGCTACACCTTC.

This clone occurred once. This sequence joins TRBV7-2 and TRBJ2-5, with TRBD2 matching over 7 bases. The V gene end was trimmed by 5 bases and the J gene end by 2 bases; junction bases not matched to a gene: 5. There are 14 residues in the CDR3. The germline V gene has CDR1 SGHTA and CDR2 FQGNSA. This CDR3 is CASSLTSVQETQYF. The CDR3, as DNA: TGTGCCAGCAGCCTCACTAGCGTTCAAGAGACCCAGTACTTC.

The V and J genes are TRBV27 and TRBJ2-3, with 15 bases matching TRBD2. J lost 0 bases, V lost 5 bases, and 3 bases had no gene match. Germline values: CDR1 MNHEY, CDR2 SMNVEV (reference sequence). The CDR3 totals 17 residues. CDR3 DNA: TGTGCCAGCAGTCCGGGACTAGCGGGAGGTAGCACAGATACGCAGTATTTT. Protein: CASSPGLAGGSTDTQYF.

The rearrangement joins TRBV27 to TRBJ2-1; 11 positions match TRBD2. J gave up 8 bases and V 6 bases, and 9 bases lay outside the gene matches. CDR1 is MNHEY and CDR2 is SMNVEV in the germline V gene (reference sequence). The CDR3 covers 15 residues. The CDR3 DNA reads TGTGCCAGCAGCGACATAGCGGGAGGGAGGGATGAGCAGTTCTTC. Protein: CASSDIAGGRDEQFF.

The CDR3 spells CASSVDGRHYGYTF. CDR3 coding DNA: TGTGCCAGCAGCGTCGACGGAAGGCACTATGGCTACACCTTC. The chain combines TRBV7-9 with TRBJ1-2; no clear D gene. V lost 5 bases and J 3 bases, leaving 13 bases between the germline ends. This CDR3 has 14 amino acids. The germline V gene encodes CDR1 SEHNR and CDR2 FQNEAQ (reference sequence).

This clone has just a few counts. The genes are TRBV9 and TRBJ1-4; 8 positions agree with TRBD1. The CDR3 runs 14 residues. CDR1 and CDR2 from the germline V gene are SGDLS and YYNGEE. Trimming at V came to 4 bases and at J to 6 bases, leaving 5 bases not matched to a gene. The CDR3 DNA follows: TGTGCCAGCAGCCAGGGGGCCTCCGATGAAAAACTGTTTTTT. It encodes CASSQGASDEKLFF.

The J gene is TRBJ2-2, the V gene TRBV5-6; tentatively, D is TRBD2 (6 bases). The CDR3 length is 15 residues. Germline V gene data show CDR1 as SGHDT and CDR2 as YYEEEE. V was trimmed by 4 bases and J by 3 bases, leaving 13 bases between them. CDR3 nucleotides: TGTGCCAGCAGCGGAGGGGATGGGCACACCGGGGAGCTGTTTTTT. The encoded protein is CASSGGDGHTGELFF.

The chain combines TRBV4-2 with TRBJ2-7; D unclear. The CDR3 runs to 13 residues. V dropped 4 bases and J dropped 3 bases, with 10 bases sitting between them. The germline gives CDR1 LGHNA, CDR2 YNFKEQ. CDR3 region: CASSPDTFYEQYF. CDR3 DNA: TGTGCCAGCAGCCCCGATACCTTCTACGAGCAGTACTTC.